One T cell receptor (beta chain) is described in this entry. Its cognate antigen has yet to be identified. A read error is likely, as this CDR3 ends without the conserved phenylalanine or tryptophan. This record comes from a study of vaccination and CD4 T cells after COVID-19 (dated by TCRdb to between 2021 and 2023). With regard to the full study: Six males and four females were included in the convalescent cohort, with two Hispanic individuals, seven Caucasians, two Asians and one multiracial person represented. Participants got two doses of the Pfizer-BioNTech BNT162b2 vaccine (n=8) or two doses of the Moderna mRNA-1273 vaccine (n=2). Post-COVID blood samples from convalescent patients were collected a median of roughly 100 days after diagnosis, with a range of 35 to 161 days. The time from the second vaccine dose to post-vaccine blood sampling had a median of 72 days and ranged from about 12 to 241 days. Overlapping spike peptide pools from SARS-CoV-2 and from the common cold coronaviruses HCoV-NL63, HCoV-OC43 and HCoV-229E were used as culture stimuli. Control cultures used a CEFX viral epitope pool as positive control, an HIV-1 Nef peptide pool as negative control, or no peptide. The spike-specific CD4+ TCR repertoire was compared before and after mRNA vaccination in over nine COVID-19 convalescent patients and a handful of infection-naive healthy vaccine recipients. Study-wide conclusions, independent of this receptor: In convalescent patients, nearly all vaccine-specific clones (304 of 307) were found to be mono-reactive for SARS-CoV-2 spike rather than cross-reactive with common cold coronaviruses. Only a relatively small number of convalescent patients were included in the study, and early timepoints following natural infection were not analyzed. Among the post-vaccine SARS-CoV-2-reactive clones in convalescent patients, a median around 90% showed up only after vaccination, which suggests vaccine-specific priming. The median number of SARS-CoV-2-reactive clonotypes rose from around 21 after infection to roughly 38 after vaccination, but the change was not significant.

CDR1 and CDR2 are read off the germline V gene as SNHLY and FYNNEI. The CDR3 is 16 amino acids long, termini counted. Kept here is only the CDR3 DNA, which spans 48 bases and is read in frame from base 1. V loses 5 bases, J loses 1 base, and the germline ends lie 12 bases apart. Libraries were made using PCR. At the Johns Hopkins FTIC core, DNA from the cultured CD4+ T cells underwent TCR sequencing with the Oncomine TCR Beta short-read assay. Genomic DNA was extracted from the cultured CD4+ T cells with the QIAamp micro DNA kit. The Oncomine TCR Beta libraries from cultured CD4+ T cells were pooled using unique dual indexes and then sequenced on an Illumina iSeq 100. The published analysis was carried out like this. Non-productive sequences were filtered out, and CDR3s that did not start with C, did not end with F or W, or were shorter than 7 amino acids were discarded. Antigen-specific clonotypes were identified with the MANAFEST web application by comparing peptide-stimulated wells with reference and other culture wells. An FDR below 0.05, an odds ratio above 5, and a productive frequency above 0.1% in at least two of three replicate wells were required for clones to be considered positive. Clonotypes that were significantly expanded in both SARS-CoV-2 spike wells and at least one common cold coronavirus spike condition were defined as cross-reactive. Using R version 3.6.1, CDR3 homology was evaluated through Levenshtein distances (stringdist) along with unrooted phylogenetic trees (ape). TCRdb passed the public sequencing reads through fastp at Q25 and MiXCR, retaining productive beta sequences. CDR3 protein sequences are deduplicated, and each keeps its most common genes and DNA. The V and J calls reflect TCRdb's pipeline rather than the authors' work. This sample holds 25,000 to 30,000 distinct CDR3 sequences; about 60% were observed only once. The ten largest clones take up around 17% of the sample.

Reading the label with the study, this specimen's treatment or condition is: roughly 10-day PBMC culture with coronavirus spike peptide pools or control peptides (ViraFEST assay). The ViraFEST assay was used in the study, in which antigen-specific T cells were expanded with peptide pools and expanded clonotypes were subsequently identified by TCR sequencing. Negative nucleocapsid antibody tests before and after vaccination confirmed that the healthy vaccine recipients had no prior SARS-CoV-2 infection. Each well held some 2 million PBMCs cultured in IMDM containing approximately 5% human AB serum and 9 to 10 IU/ml IL-2, with 10 ug/ml peptide pools added. Half of the culture medium was replaced with fresh IL-2-containing medium on days 3 and 7. After around 10 days of culture, CD4+ T cells were isolated by negative selection using the EasySep CD4+ T cell isolation kit. Ficoll-Paque Plus gradient centrifugation was used to isolate PBMCs from whole blood, and the isolated PBMCs were then either used fresh or cryopreserved at -140C. Triplicate wells were generally used for each culture condition.

This material consisted of CD4+ T cells from blood, cultured in vitro, taken after SARS-CoV-2 vaccination. The sequence was collected from a human donor who received a COVID-19 vaccine. The V and J genes are TRBV2 and TRBJ2-6; the D call is possibly TRBD1 or TRBD2, each sharing 5 bases. The nucleotides read TGTGCCAGCAGTTGGAGCTGGGGGTCTGGGGCCAACGTCCTGACTTCC. This yields the protein CASSWSWGSGANVLTS.